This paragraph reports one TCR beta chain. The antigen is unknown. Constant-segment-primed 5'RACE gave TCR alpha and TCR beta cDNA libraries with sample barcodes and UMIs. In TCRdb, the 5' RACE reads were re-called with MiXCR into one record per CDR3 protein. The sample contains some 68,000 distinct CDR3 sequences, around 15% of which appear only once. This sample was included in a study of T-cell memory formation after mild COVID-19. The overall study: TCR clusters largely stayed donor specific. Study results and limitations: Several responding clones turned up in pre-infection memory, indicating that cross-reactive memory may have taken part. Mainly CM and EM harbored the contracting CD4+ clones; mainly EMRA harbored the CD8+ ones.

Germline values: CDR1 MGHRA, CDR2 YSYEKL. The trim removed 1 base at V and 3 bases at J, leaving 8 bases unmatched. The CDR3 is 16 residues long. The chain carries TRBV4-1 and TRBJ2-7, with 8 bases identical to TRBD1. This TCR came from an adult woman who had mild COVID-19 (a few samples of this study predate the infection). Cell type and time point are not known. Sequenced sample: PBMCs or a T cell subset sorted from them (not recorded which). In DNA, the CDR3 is TGCGCCAGCAGCCAAGCTCTGGCAGGGGGCAGCTACGAGCAGTACTTC. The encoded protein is CASSQALAGGSYEQYF.